This TCR beta chain is drawn from a study of cytomegalovirus exposure and HLA in healthy donors. Overall study findings and caveats: An Asian-associated ancestry cluster reportedly showed fewer N-insertions than the roughly 700-donor mean in a later analysis.

About this clone itself: Its cognate antigen is unknown.

A multiplex PCR was run with 60 Vbeta primers and 13 Jbeta primers. Generated by immunoSEQ multiplex PCR, the TCRdb table keeps only in-frame clones and is missing some. The sample has over 130,000 clones; roughly 62% are singletons. The receptor was derived from a male donor in good health and CMV-seronegative. What was sequenced was PBMCs.

CDR3 loop: CASSRRTGDVSYEQYF. The CDR3, as DNA: TGTGCCAGCAGCAGAAGGACAGGTGATGTCTCCTACGAGCAGTACTTC. The J gene is TRBJ2-7, the V gene TRBV7-9; 7 bases fit TRBD1. V was pared by 5 bases and J by 0 bases, with 10 bases of the junction left unmatched. Per the germline V gene, CDR1 is SEHNR and CDR2 is FQNEAQ (reference sequence). The CDR3 is made up of 16 amino acids.